These T cell receptor beta chains were read from a single sample in a study of T cell changes during pregnancy in multiple sclerosis. TCRdb keeps only in-frame clones here, not all; method: immunoSEQ multiplex PCR. The sample consists of 85,000 to 100,000 clones, around 94% of them appearing once. This specimen was peripheral blood, taken after pregnancy. The origin of the receptors is a female donor with multiple sclerosis, enrolled in a pregnancy study. Both conserved end residues are part of each CDR3. Each record gives: D gene, J gene, V gene, clone size, CDR3 protein, CDR3 DNA. D genes are given only for firm matches. Clone size is stated in some rows and not others, as once, few, many or a class when expanded.

>.|TRBJ1-5|TRBV5-8|.
CASSPMRGSEPQHF
TGTGCCAGCAGCCCGATGAGGGGGTCAGAGCCCCAGCATTTT
>.|TRBJ2-3|TRBV5-1|.
CASSLARGASTDTQYF
TGCGCCAGCAGCTTGGCTCGGGGGGCTAGCACAGATACGCAGTATTTT
>TRBD1|TRBJ1-6|TRBV9|.
CASSVGTGLNSPLHF
TGTGCCAGCAGCGTAGGGACAGGCCTTAATTCACCCCTCCACTTT
>TRBD2|TRBJ2-3|TRBV7-9|.
CASSFRDYTDTQYF
TGTGCCAGCAGCTTCCGGGACTACACAGATACGCAGTATTTT
>.|TRBJ2-1|TRBV4-1|once
CASSQDSGRSVSYNEQFF
TGCGCCAGCAGCCAAGATTCAGGGAGGTCCGTTTCCTACAATGAGCAGTTCTTC
>.|TRBJ2-2|TRBV7-9|.
CASSAPLRDTGELFF
TGTGCCAGCAGCGCACCTCTGAGGGACACCGGGGAGCTGTTTTTT
>TRBD1|TRBJ1-1|TRBV6-1|.
CASSDTLIGQGNEAFF
TGTGCCAGCAGTGACACACTGATAGGACAGGGGAATGAAGCTTTCTTT
>TRBD1|TRBJ1-4|TRBV7-6|.
CASSYWTGVDEKLFF
TGTGCCAGCAGTTATTGGACAGGGGTGGACGAAAAACTGTTTTTT
>TRBD1|TRBJ1-2|TRBV9|.
CASSPGDRGSYTF
TGTGCCAGCAGCCCTGGGGACAGGGGAAGCTACACCTTC
>TRBD1|TRBJ1-1|TRBV5-1|.
CASSSGRDSQMNTEAFF
TGCGCCAGCAGCTCGGGCCGGGACAGCCAAATGAACACTGAAGCTTTCTTT
>TRBD1|TRBJ1-1|TRBV10-1|.
CASSESGTANTEAFF
TGCGCCAGCAGTGAGTCCGGGACAGCGAACACTGAAGCTTTCTTT
>TRBD2|TRBJ2-2|TRBV4-2|.
CASSQELQRGGVGAAGELFF
TGTGCCAGCAGCCAAGAACTTCAGCGGGGGGGCGTCGGTGCCGCCGGGGAGCTGTTTTTT
>.|TRBJ2-7|TRBV6-5|.
CASSANGDYEQYF
TGTGCCAGCAGCGCGAACGGAGACTACGAGCAGTACTTC
>TRBD2|TRBJ2-3|TRBV6-6|.
CASSRLREISTDTQYF
TGTGCCAGCAGCCGCCTGCGGGAGATCTCCACAGATACGCAGTATTTT
>TRBD1|TRBJ2-7|TRBV7-2|few
CASSPRQGLAYEQYF
TGTGCCAGCAGCCCTCGACAGGGGTTGGCCTACGAGCAGTACTTC
>TRBD1|TRBJ2-2|TRBV19|.
CASSITGAGNTGELFF
TGTGCCAGTAGTATAACAGGGGCGGGGAACACCGGGGAGCTGTTTTTT
>.|TRBJ2-7|TRBV6-1|.
CASIQGARNYEQYF
TGTGCCAGCATTCAAGGGGCGAGGAACTACGAGCAGTACTTC
>TRBD2|TRBJ2-7|TRBV7-9|.
CASSSLAGIGYEQYF
TGTGCCAGCAGCTCTTTAGCGGGAATTGGTTACGAGCAGTACTTC
>TRBD2|TRBJ2-5|TRBV6-1|.
CASTHGGAQETQYF
TGTGCCAGCACCCACGGGGGGGCCCAAGAGACCCAGTACTTC
>TRBD1|TRBJ2-3|TRBV6-1|.
CASSEILGQGPTDTQYF
TGTGCCAGCAGTGAGATTTTGGGACAGGGACCCACAGATACGCAGTATTTT
>.|TRBJ1-6|TRBV19|few
CASKGVDNSPLHF
TGTGCCAGTAAAGGGGTTGACAATTCACCCCTCCACTTT
>TRBD2|TRBJ2-7|TRBV7-9|.
CASSDLAGGEAGEQYF
TGTGCCAGCAGCGATCTAGCGGGGGGGGAAGCGGGCGAGCAGTACTTC
>.|TRBJ2-1|TRBV7-9|.
CASSKGGNSDNEQFF
TGTGCCAGCAGTAAGGGGGGGAATTCGGACAATGAGCAGTTCTTC
>TRBD1|TRBJ1-5|TRBV6-1|.
CASTPGDRGNQPQHF
TGTGCCAGCACCCCAGGAGACAGGGGCAATCAGCCCCAGCATTTT
>TRBD1|TRBJ1-2|TRBV7-8|.
CASSLAGQGAVYGYTF
TGTGCCAGCAGCTTAGCGGGACAGGGGGCAGTCTATGGCTACACCTTC
>.|TRBJ1-2|TRBV19|.
CASSIVSSARGYTF
TGTGCCAGTAGTATTGTGAGCTCAGCTAGGGGCTACACCTTC
>.|TRBJ1-1|TRBV7-9|.
CASSLAYSQGLNTEAFF
TGTGCCAGCAGCCTGGCCTATTCACAGGGATTGAACACTGAAGCTTTCTTT
>.|TRBJ2-3|TRBV18|.
CASSPGQGLTDTQYF
TGTGCCAGCTCACCTGGGCAGGGGCTCACAGATACGCAGTATTTT
>TRBD1|TRBJ1-2|TRBV9|few
CASSVAQGAAGYTF
TGTGCCAGCAGCGTAGCCCAGGGGGCGGCCGGCTACACCTTC
>.|TRBJ1-5|TRBV30|.
CAWSLGANQPQHF
TGTGCCTGGAGTCTAGGGGCCAATCAGCCCCAGCATTTT
>TRBD2|TRBJ2-1|TRBV7-2|.
CASSRGLAGGAHEQFF
TGTGCCAGCAGCAGAGGACTAGCGGGGGGGGCCCACGAGCAGTTCTTC
>TRBD2|TRBJ2-3|TRBV7-2|.
CASGRRGLGTDTQYF
TGTGCCAGCGGCCGCCGAGGACTAGGGACAGATACGCAGTATTTT
>.|TRBJ1-1|TRBV27|once
CASSPGANTEAFF
TGTGCCAGCAGTCCAGGTGCGAACACTGAAGCTTTCTTT
>TRBD1|TRBJ2-1|TRBV9|.
CASRDDRGGHNEQFF
TGTGCCAGCAGGGATGACAGGGGCGGTCATAATGAGCAGTTCTTC
>TRBD1|TRBJ2-1|TRBV19|.
CASSIGTGGSEQFF
TGTGCCAGTAGTATAGGTACAGGGGGTTCTGAGCAGTTCTTC
>.|TRBJ1-4|TRBV5-1|.
CASSLDRVGLATNEKLFF
TGCGCCAGCAGCTTGGACCGGGTGGGGCTTGCAACTAATGAAAAACTGTTTTTT
>TRBD1|TRBJ2-7|TRBV2|.
CASSVAGQGTYEQYF
TGTGCCAGCAGTGTGGCGGGACAGGGGACATACGAGCAGTACTTC
>TRBD1|TRBJ2-4|TRBV9|.
CASSDGQGENIQYF
TGTGCCAGCAGCGATGGACAGGGGGAAAACATTCAGTACTTC
>.|TRBJ1-1|TRBV2|.
CASSDAQANTEAFF
TGTGCCAGCAGTGACGCACAGGCTAACACTGAAGCTTTCTTT
>.|TRBJ1-4|TRBV30|.
CAWSVPQGDEKLFF
TGTGCCTGGAGTGTACCACAGGGAGATGAAAAACTGTTTTTT
>TRBD1|TRBJ1-4|TRBV18|once
CASSPGQASEKLFF
TGTGCCAGCTCACCAGGACAGGCGAGTGAAAAACTGTTTTTT
>TRBD2|TRBJ2-3|TRBV7-3|.
CASSLAGGTDTQYF
TGTGCCAGCAGCTTAGCGGGGGGCACAGATACGCAGTATTTT
>TRBD1|TRBJ2-7|TRBV30|.
CAQERTGAPSEQYF
TGTGCCCAGGAAAGGACAGGGGCCCCTTCCGAGCAGTACTTC
>.|TRBJ1-2|TRBV5-6|.
CASSLTSTENYGYTF
TGTGCCAGCAGCTTGACCTCGACAGAGAACTATGGCTACACCTTC